One sample yielded the 3 T cell receptor beta chains listed below, sequenced in a study of early T cells in non-severe SARS-CoV-2 infection. One entry per CDR3 protein results from TCRdb running MiXCR on the 5' RACE reads. Of about 48,000 distinct CDR3 sequences listed, 5.6% were seen once; the top ten hold approximately 4.1%. The source material was whole blood. Receptor source: an adult who was a healthcare worker with PCR-confirmed SARS-CoV-2 infection or an uninfected control (not recorded which).

The rearrangement uses TRBV7-2 and TRBJ2-7, with TRBD2 matching over 7 bases. Per the germline V gene, CDR1 is SGHTA and CDR2 is FQGNSA. Trimming cost V 1 base and J 1 base; bases outside gene matches: 4. This CDR3 comprises 15 residues. CDR3: CASSLVSSGSYEQYF. DNA of the CDR3: TGTGCCAGCAGCTTAGTGTCTAGCGGATCCTACGAGCAGTACTTC.

Ten or more counts support this clonotype. The chain employs TRBV5-1 and TRBJ2-5; unclear D gene. CDR3 length equals 15 residues. Germline values: CDR1 SGHRS, CDR2 YFSETQ. Trimming removed 0 bases at V and 0 bases at J, with 9 bases between. The DNA of the CDR3 is TGCGCCAGCAGCTTGGCCGACGGGTACCAAGAGACCCAGTACTTC. This translates into CASSLADGYQETQYF.

This clonotype has more than one count but fewer than ten. The chain carries TRBV20-1 and TRBJ1-4; possible D gene TRBD1, 6 bases. Germline lookup yields CDR1 DFQATT and CDR2 SNEGSKA (reference sequence). The CDR3 is 14 amino acids. V dropped 2 bases and J dropped 8 bases, with 15 bases sitting between them. The CDR3 DNA is TGCAGTGCTAGAAATCCGGGGGGCGCGGAAAAACTGTTTTTT. Translation: CSARNPGGAEKLFF.